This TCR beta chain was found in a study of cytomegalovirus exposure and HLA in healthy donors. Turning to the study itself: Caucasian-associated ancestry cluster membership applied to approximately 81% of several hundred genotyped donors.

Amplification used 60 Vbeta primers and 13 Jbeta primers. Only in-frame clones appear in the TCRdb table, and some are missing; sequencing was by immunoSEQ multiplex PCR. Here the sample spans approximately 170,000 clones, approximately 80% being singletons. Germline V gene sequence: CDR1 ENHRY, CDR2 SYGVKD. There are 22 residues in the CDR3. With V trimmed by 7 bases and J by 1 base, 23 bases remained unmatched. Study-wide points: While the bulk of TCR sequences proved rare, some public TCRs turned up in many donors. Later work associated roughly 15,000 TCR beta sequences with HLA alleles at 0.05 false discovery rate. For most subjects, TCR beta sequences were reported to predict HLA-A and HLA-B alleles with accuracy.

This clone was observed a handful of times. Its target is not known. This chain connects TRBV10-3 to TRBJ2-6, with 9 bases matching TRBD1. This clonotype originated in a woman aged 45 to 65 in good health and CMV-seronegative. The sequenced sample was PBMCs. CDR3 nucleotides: TGTGCCATCAAGGGGTCGTATTTGACGAGGGACAGGGCTCTTTCTGGGGCCAACGTCCTGACTTTC. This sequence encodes CAIKGSYLTRDRALSGANVLTF.